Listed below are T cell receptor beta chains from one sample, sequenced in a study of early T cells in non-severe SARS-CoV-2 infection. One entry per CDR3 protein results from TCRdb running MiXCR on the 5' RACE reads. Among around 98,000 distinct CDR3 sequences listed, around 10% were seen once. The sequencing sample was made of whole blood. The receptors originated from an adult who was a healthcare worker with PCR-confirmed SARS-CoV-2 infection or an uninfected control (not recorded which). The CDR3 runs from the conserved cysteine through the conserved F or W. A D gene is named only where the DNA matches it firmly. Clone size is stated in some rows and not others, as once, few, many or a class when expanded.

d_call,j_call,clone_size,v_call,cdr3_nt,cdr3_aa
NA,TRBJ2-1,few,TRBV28,TGTGCCAGCAGTTTTGAGCAGAATGAGCAGTTCTTC,CASSFEQNEQFF
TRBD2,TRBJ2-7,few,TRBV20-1,TGCAGTGCTAGGGGACTAGCGGGGGGCCCTATCTACGAGCAGTACTTC,CSARGLAGGPIYEQYF
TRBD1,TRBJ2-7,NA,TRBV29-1,TGCAGCGTTGGGGGGGACAGGGACGAGCAGTACTTC,CSVGGDRDEQYF
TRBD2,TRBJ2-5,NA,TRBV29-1,TGCAGCGTTCGGACTAGCGGGGAGACCCAGTACTTC,CSVRTSGETQYF
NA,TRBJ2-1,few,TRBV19,TGTGCCAGTAGTATACCCGCAGGGAGAGGCTACAATGAGCAGTTCTTC,CASSIPAGRGYNEQFF
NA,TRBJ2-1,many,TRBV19,TGTGCCAGTAGTCCCCTTGGGGGAGCATCCTACAATGAGCAGTTCTTC,CASSPLGGASYNEQFF
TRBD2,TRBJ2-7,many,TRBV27,TGTGCCAGCAGTTCCCCGGGACTAGAAAGACGTCAGCAGTACTTC,CASSSPGLERRQQYF
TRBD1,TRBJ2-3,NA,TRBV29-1,TGCAGCGTTAGACAGGGGGATTGGACAGATACGCAGTATTTT,CSVRQGDWTDTQYF
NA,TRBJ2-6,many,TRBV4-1,TGCGCCAGCAGCCTTACGACAGGGAGGGGGGCCAACGTCCTGACTTTC,CASSLTTGRGANVLTF
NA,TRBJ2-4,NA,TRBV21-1,TGTGCCAGCAGCGATACCCATCAGGAGTCCAAAAACATTCAGTACTTC,CASSDTHQESKNIQYF
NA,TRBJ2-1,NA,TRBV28,TGTGCCAGCAGTCCCCCCTTGACGGGAGTGGGTAATGAGCAGTTCTTC,CASSPPLTGVGNEQFF
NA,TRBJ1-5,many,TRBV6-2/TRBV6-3,TGTGCCAGCAGTTACGATTTGACAGCTGGCTATAGCAATCAGCCCCAGCATTTT,CASSYDLTAGYSNQPQHF
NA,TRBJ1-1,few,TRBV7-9,TGTGCCAGCAGCTTAAGGGACGGCTTCACTGAAGCTTTCTTT,CASSLRDGFTEAFF
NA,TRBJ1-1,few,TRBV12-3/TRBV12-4,TGTGCCAGCAGTACCTGGGACACCGGAGGGGGAACTGAAGCTTTCTTT,CASSTWDTGGGTEAFF
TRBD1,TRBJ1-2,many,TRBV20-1,TGCAGTGCTACAATACAGGGGGCTGGTTACGGCTACACCTTC,CSATIQGAGYGYTF
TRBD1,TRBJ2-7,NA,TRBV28,TGTGCCAGCAGTTTATTTTCCCGGACAGGGTCACCCTACGAGCAGTACTTC,CASSLFSRTGSPYEQYF
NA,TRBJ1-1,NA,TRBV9,TGTGCCAGCAGCGTAGTACAGGCTTCTGAAGCTTTCTTT,CASSVVQASEAFF
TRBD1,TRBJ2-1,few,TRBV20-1,TGCAGTGCCCATGACAGGGCCTCTCTGGGGGAGCAGTTCTTC,CSAHDRASLGEQFF
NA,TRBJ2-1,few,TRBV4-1,TGCGCCAGCAGCCAAGATTACAGGCGCAATGAGCAGTTCTTC,CASSQDYRRNEQFF